This T cell receptor (beta chain) is drawn from a study of T cell clonality in common variable immunodeficiency. Broader study findings: Common variable immunodeficiency TCR beta sequences reportedly had fewer deletions and N-nucleotide insertions. CVID subjects had higher TCRbeta clonality than healthy controls, most marked in about a third. Shared TCRbeta clones were fewer between CVID subjects than controls.

This clone was observed many times. Antigen: not known. Generated by immunoSEQ multiplex PCR, the TCRdb table keeps only in-frame clones and is missing some. The sample was found to contain more than 65,000 clones, and every one recurs. Both groups were predominantly of Caucasian heritage. Sequencing input: peripheral blood mononuclear cells. The sequence was obtained from a person aged 18-70 years in good health.

CDR3 DNA (partial): TGTGCCAGCAGCTCCACAGGGTCATCTGAA. It encodes CASSSTGSSE. In full, the CDR3 reads CASSSTGSSEAFF. The V gene is TRBV5-5, the J gene TRBJ1-1; D is perhaps TRBD1 (6 bases). The CDR3 extends 3 residues past the end of the read, so its final part is completed from the germline J gene. The CDR3 sequence is 13 residues long. V dropped 3 bases and J dropped 6 bases, with 12 bases sitting between them. Germline-derived CDR1 and CDR2 are SGHKS and YYEKEE (reference sequence). The variable domain in full, completed from reference TRBV5-5 and TRBJ1-1, reads DAGVTQSPTHLIKTRGQQVTLRCSPISGHKSVSWYQQVLGQGPQFIFQYYEKEERGRGNFPDRFSARQFPNYSSELNVNALLLGDSALYLCASSSTGSSEAFFGQGTRLTVV.